One TCR beta chain is described in this entry. The data are from a study of PD-1 blockade in classical Hodgkin lymphoma. Assay: immunoSEQ multiplex PCR; the TCRdb copy retains only in-frame clones and omits some. The data show 16,000 or so clones, roughly 87% seen once. This CDR3 contains 14 residues. With 6 bases clipped from V and 1 base from J, the junction kept 2 bases outside the gene matches. Germline CDR1 is MNHNY and CDR2 is SVGAGI (reference sequence). Each and every patient relapsed after autologous stem cell transplantation, and patients got differing brentuximab vedotin exposure. The chain has TRBV6-6 and TRBJ2-2, with 7 bases that match TRBD2. The sequencing used peripheral blood mononuclear cells (PBMCs), collected before the second cycle of nivolumab. This TCR was sampled from a human donor with classical Hodgkin lymphoma. CDR3 DNA sequence: TGTGCCAGCAGGGGCGGGGGGAACACCGGGGAGCTGTTTTTT. Amino acids: CASRGGGNTGELFF.